The source of this TCR beta chain is a study of blood T cells in healthy people across ages. Study context: About one barcoded beta molecule per two T cells was the capture yield of template switching.

A second PCR, run for about 6 to 11 cycles, used a sample-barcoded 5' primer plus a J-beta primer mix. One entry per CDR3 protein, called by TCRdb with MiXCR from the 5' RACE reads. Among fewer than 1 million distinct CDR3 sequences, roughly 44% were seen once, and the ten largest hold about 21%. The CDR3 has 16 amino acids. CDR1 and CDR2 (germline): SEHNR, FQNEAQ (reference sequence). Between the trimmed V and J ends, which lost 5 bases and 4 bases, there was a span of 18 bases. The specimen sequenced was blood. The rearrangement links TRBV7-9 to TRBJ2-1; D may match TRBD1 or TRBD2 (6 bases each). The source is a man aged 60 to 75 in good health. The CDR3, as DNA: TGTGCCAGCAGCGCGAGTTCGGGGGCGGGTTACAATGAGCAGTTCTTC. As protein: CASSASSGAGYNEQFF.